These T cell receptor beta chains were read from a single sample in a study of neurological immune-mediated disorders. MiXCR, run by TCRdb on the 5' RACE reads, gives a single entry per CDR3 protein. The table includes over 50,000 distinct CDR3 sequences, more than 4.5% detected once. The sample was PBMCs. The receptors come from a human donor with multiple sclerosis. The donor label of this sample is uncertain. CDR3s include the opening cysteine and the closing phenylalanine or tryptophan. D genes are given only for firm matches. Rows give clone size only sometimes, using once, few, many, or a class for an expanded clone.

NA	TRBV6-5	TRBJ2-7	many	CASSYSGISYEQYF	TGTGCCAGCAGTTACTCCGGAATCTCCTACGAGCAGTACTTC
NA	TRBV5-1	TRBJ1-1	many	CASSLGDASEAFF	TGCGCCAGCAGCTTGGGGGACGCTTCTGAAGCTTTCTTT
NA	TRBV5-1	TRBJ2-1	many	CASSLEGGTYNEQFF	TGCGCCAGCAGCTTGGAGGGGGGGACATACAATGAGCAGTTCTTC
TRBD1	TRBV12-3/TRBV12-4	TRBJ2-3	many	CASSLGRGHQDTQYF	TGTGCCAGCAGTTTAGGCAGGGGGCATCAAGATACGCAGTATTTT
NA	TRBV6-6	TRBJ1-2	many	CASSLGGAEDYGYTF	TGTGCCAGCAGTCTGGGGGGGGCTGAAGACTATGGCTACACCTTC
TRBD1	TRBV20-1	TRBJ2-6	many	CSATRDRFLSGANVLTF	TGCAGTGCTACCCGGGACAGGTTCCTCTCTGGGGCCAACGTCCTGACTTTC
NA	TRBV5-1	TRBJ2-1	many	CASSLGGFYNEQFF	TGCGCCAGCAGCTTGGGCGGGTTTTACAATGAGCAGTTCTTC
NA	TRBV18	TRBJ1-1	many	CASSPPRGNGTEAFF	TGTGCCAGCTCACCACCGCGCGGAAATGGCACTGAAGCTTTCTTT
TRBD1	TRBV9	TRBJ2-1	many	CASSPLGTGIGEQFF	TGTGCCAGCAGCCCCCTGGGGACAGGGATAGGTGAGCAGTTCTTC
NA	TRBV5-1	TRBJ2-7	medium-sized	CASSLVMGAAAGKDEQYF	TGCGCCAGCAGCTTGGTGATGGGCGCGGCGGCAGGGAAAGACGAGCAGTACTTC
TRBD1	TRBV10-3	TRBJ1-1	many	CAISDRDRATEAFF	TGTGCCATCAGTGACCGGGACAGGGCCACTGAAGCTTTCTTT
NA	TRBV5-1	TRBJ1-1	many	CASSLNTVSGTEAFF	TGCGCCAGCAGCTTGAACACAGTAAGTGGAACTGAAGCTTTCTTT
NA	TRBV5-1	TRBJ2-2	NA	CASSLAQDPRTGELFF	TGCGCCAGCAGCTTGGCCCAGGACCCGAGAACCGGGGAGCTGTTTTTT
NA	TRBV5-5	TRBJ2-7	many	CASSRDGFYEQYF	TGTGCCAGCAGCCGGGACGGTTTCTACGAGCAGTACTTC
TRBD2	TRBV10-3	TRBJ2-1	many	CAISDPGGYNEQFF	TGTGCCATCAGTGATCCGGGGGGTTACAATGAGCAGTTCTTC
NA	TRBV29-1	TRBJ2-1	many	CSVEHRQGGNEQFF	TGCAGCGTTGAACACAGGCAGGGGGGGAATGAGCAGTTCTTC
TRBD2	TRBV7-3	TRBJ2-1	many	CASSVTGTGGDEQFF	TGTGCCAGCAGCGTTACCGGGACGGGGGGGGATGAGCAGTTCTTC
NA	TRBV6-2/TRBV6-3	TRBJ2-3	many	CASSYGADSTDTQYF	TGTGCCAGCAGTTACGGTGCGGATAGCACAGATACGCAGTATTTT
NA	TRBV20-1	TRBJ1-2	many	CSALQDSAYGYTF	TGCAGTGCTTTGCAGGACAGCGCCTATGGCTACACCTTC
NA	TRBV5-1	TRBJ2-1	NA	CASSSGLFHNEQFF	TGCGCCAGCAGCTCCGGACTTTTCCACAATGAGCAGTTCTTC
NA	TRBV4-1	TRBJ1-1	many	CASTRGRDRGYTEAFF	TGCGCCAGCACCCGCGGGAGGGACCGTGGGTACACTGAAGCTTTCTTT
NA	TRBV15	TRBJ1-5	NA	CATKGGSDSSNQPQHF	TGTGCCACTAAGGGGGGGAGCGACAGTAGCAATCAGCCCCAGCATTTT
TRBD1	TRBV20-1	TRBJ1-1	many	CSAYDRARAGAFF	TGCAGTGCTTACGACAGGGCGAGGGCAGGAGCTTTCTTT
TRBD2	TRBV5-1	TRBJ2-1	many	CASSPGTSGAYNEQFF	TGCGCCAGCAGCCCTGGGACTAGCGGCGCCTACAATGAGCAGTTCTTC
NA	TRBV6-5	TRBJ1-5	many	CASRIGSNQPQHF	TGTGCCAGCAGAATAGGGAGTAATCAGCCCCAGCATTTT
TRBD2	TRBV13	TRBJ2-7	many	CASSLARTSGNYEQYF	TGTGCCAGCAGCTTAGCACGTACTAGCGGGAACTACGAGCAGTACTTC
TRBD1	TRBV10-3	TRBJ2-7	many	CAISEWGQGFFGKEQYF	TGTGCCATCAGTGAGTGGGGACAGGGGTTCTTCGGTAAGGAGCAGTACTTC
NA	TRBV2	TRBJ2-3	many	CAIPYEQGGTDTQYF	TGTGCCATCCCCTACGAGCAGGGTGGCACAGATACGCAGTATTTT
NA	TRBV11-3	TRBJ2-7	many	CASSQGQGEEKDEQYF	TGTGCCAGCAGCCAAGGCCAGGGAGAAGAAAAAGACGAGCAGTACTTC
TRBD2	TRBV10-2	TRBJ2-3	many	CASSEPPGGRDTQYF	TGCGCCAGCAGTGAACCACCGGGGGGGCGAGATACGCAGTATTTT
TRBD1	TRBV5-1	TRBJ2-7	many	CASSPRQGANYEQYF	TGCGCCAGCAGCCCCAGACAGGGGGCGAACTACGAGCAGTACTTC
TRBD1	TRBV7-2	TRBJ1-1	many	CASSRTTGSNTEAFF	TGTGCCAGCAGCCGCACGACAGGGTCGAACACTGAAGCTTTCTTT
NA	TRBV7-2	TRBJ2-7	many	CASSLGRSYEQYF	TGTGCCAGCAGCTTGGGCCGCTCCTACGAGCAGTACTTC
NA	TRBV7-8	TRBJ1-1	many	CASSAHRDTEAFF	TGTGCCAGCAGCGCCCACAGAGACACTGAAGCTTTCTTT
TRBD2	TRBV27	TRBJ2-1	once	CASSLRSLAGAGEQFF	TGTGCCAGCAGTTTAAGGTCTCTAGCGGGAGCCGGTGAGCAGTTCTTC
NA	TRBV2	TRBJ2-5	many	CASSDRVQETQYF	TGTGCCAGCAGTGATCGGGTCCAAGAGACCCAGTACTTC
NA	TRBV3-1	TRBJ1-5	many	CASSQEGQPQHF	TGTGCCAGCAGCCAAGAGGGTCAGCCCCAGCATTTT
TRBD2	TRBV7-8	TRBJ2-3	NA	CASSLIGSGAPLYF	TGTGCCAGCAGCTTAATCGGTAGCGGGGCCCCTCTGTATTTT
NA	TRBV5-1	TRBJ1-1	many	CASSSNGDTEAFF	TGCGCCAGCAGTTCGAACGGGGACACTGAAGCTTTCTTT
NA	TRBV2	TRBJ2-3	many	CASSETTDTQYF	TGTGCCAGCAGTGAGACCACAGATACGCAGTATTTT
NA	TRBV18	TRBJ1-6	many	CASSPSQTVNSPLHF	TGTGCCAGCTCACCGTCTCAGACAGTGAATTCACCCCTCCACTTT
NA	TRBV10-3	TRBJ2-3	many	CAISESGADTQYF	TGTGCCATCAGTGAATCAGGGGCAGATACGCAGTATTTT
TRBD1	TRBV20-1	TRBJ1-1	many	CSARDLGQGNMNTEAFF	TGCAGTGCTAGAGACCTCGGACAGGGGAATATGAACACTGAAGCTTTCTTT
NA	TRBV20-1	TRBJ2-2	many	CSARIGDTGELFF	TGCAGTGCTAGAATAGGGGACACCGGGGAGCTGTTTTTT
NA	TRBV27	TRBJ1-1	many	CASSSLGSGAGLDTEAFF	TGTGCCAGCAGTAGTTTAGGCTCTGGGGCAGGGCTAGACACTGAAGCTTTCTTT
TRBD2	TRBV20-1	TRBJ2-7	many	CSARVGTSGEQYF	TGCAGTGCTAGAGTAGGGACTAGCGGCGAGCAGTACTTC
NA	TRBV6-2/TRBV6-3	TRBJ2-7	many	CASSSPHFYEQYF	TGTGCCAGCAGTTCCCCGCACTTCTACGAGCAGTACTTC
NA	TRBV4-1	TRBJ2-7	many	CASSQGPGHGASYEQYF	TGCGCCAGCAGCCAAGGTCCTGGGCACGGGGCCTCCTACGAGCAGTACTTC
NA	TRBV12-3/TRBV12-4	TRBJ1-1	many	CASSFPGILGTEAFF	TGTGCCAGCAGTTTTCCAGGGATTCTGGGGACTGAAGCTTTCTTT
TRBD1	TRBV4-1	TRBJ2-7	many	CASSQETGTGSGPWYEQYF	TGCGCCAGCAGCCAAGAAACCGGGACAGGGAGTGGGCCTTGGTACGAGCAGTACTTC
NA	TRBV5-1	TRBJ2-1	many	CASSFSTYNEQFF	TGCGCCAGCAGTTTCTCTACCTACAATGAGCAGTTCTTC
NA	TRBV3-1	TRBJ1-1	many	CASSPSFNTEAFF	TGTGCCAGCAGCCCGTCCTTTAACACTGAAGCTTTCTTT
TRBD1	TRBV5-1	TRBJ2-2	many	CASRPPGQGLTGELFF	TGCGCCAGCAGACCACCGGGACAGGGGTTGACCGGGGAGCTGTTTTTT
TRBD1	TRBV19	TRBJ1-2	NA	CASSDPRRDRYGYTF	TGTGCCAGTTCCGACCCCCGCCGGGACAGATATGGCTACACCTTC
TRBD1	TRBV29-1	TRBJ2-7	many	CSVAHRGNYEQYF	TGCAGCGTTGCACACAGGGGTAACTACGAGCAGTACTTC
NA	TRBV11-2	TRBJ1-2	many	CASSLVAGNYGYTF	TGTGCCAGCAGCCTCGTGGCAGGGAACTATGGCTACACCTTC
NA	TRBV20-1	TRBJ2-7	many	CSAGGRDKLYEQYF	TGCAGTGCGGGGGGCCGGGACAAACTCTACGAGCAGTACTTC